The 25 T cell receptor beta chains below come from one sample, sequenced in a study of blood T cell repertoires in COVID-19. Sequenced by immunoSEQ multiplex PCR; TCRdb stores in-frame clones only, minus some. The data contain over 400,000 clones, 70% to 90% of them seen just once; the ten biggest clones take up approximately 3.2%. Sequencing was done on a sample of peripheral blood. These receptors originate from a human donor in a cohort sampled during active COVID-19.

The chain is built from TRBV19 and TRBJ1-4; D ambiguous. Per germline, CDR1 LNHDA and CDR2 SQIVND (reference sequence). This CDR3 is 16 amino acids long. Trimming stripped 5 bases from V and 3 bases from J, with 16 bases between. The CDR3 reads CASSARRGLANEKLFF. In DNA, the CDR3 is TGTGCCAGTAGTGCCCGACGGGGTTTGGCTAATGAAAAACTGTTTTTT.

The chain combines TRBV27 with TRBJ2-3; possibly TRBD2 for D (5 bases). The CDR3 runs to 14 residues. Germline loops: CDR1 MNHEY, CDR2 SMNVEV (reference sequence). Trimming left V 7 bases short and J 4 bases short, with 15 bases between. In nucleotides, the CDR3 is TGTGCCAGCACCCTCGGGGTACCCTCAGATACGCAGTATTTT. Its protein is CASTLGVPSDTQYF.

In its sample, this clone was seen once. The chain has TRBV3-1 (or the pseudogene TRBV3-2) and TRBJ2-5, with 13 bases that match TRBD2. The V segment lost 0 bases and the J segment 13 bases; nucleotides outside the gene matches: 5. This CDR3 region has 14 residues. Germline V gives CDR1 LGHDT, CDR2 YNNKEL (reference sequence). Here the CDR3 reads CASSQDTSGRAAYF. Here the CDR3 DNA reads TGTGCCAGCAGCCAAGATACTAGCGGGAGGGCCGCGTACTTC.

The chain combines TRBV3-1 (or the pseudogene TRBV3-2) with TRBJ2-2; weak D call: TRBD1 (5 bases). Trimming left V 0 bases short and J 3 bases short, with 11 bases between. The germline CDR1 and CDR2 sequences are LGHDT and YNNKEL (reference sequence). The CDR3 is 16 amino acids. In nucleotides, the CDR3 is TGTGCCAGCAGCCAAGAAGAAGACAGATACACCGGGGAGCTGTTTTTT. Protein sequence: CASSQEEDRYTGELFF.

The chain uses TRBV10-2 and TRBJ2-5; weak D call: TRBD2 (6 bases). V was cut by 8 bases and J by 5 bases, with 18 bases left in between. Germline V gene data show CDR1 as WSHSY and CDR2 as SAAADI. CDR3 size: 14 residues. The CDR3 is CASSWSGGGETQYF. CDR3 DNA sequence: TGCGCCAGCTCCTGGTCGGGTGGAGGGGAGACCCAGTACTTC.

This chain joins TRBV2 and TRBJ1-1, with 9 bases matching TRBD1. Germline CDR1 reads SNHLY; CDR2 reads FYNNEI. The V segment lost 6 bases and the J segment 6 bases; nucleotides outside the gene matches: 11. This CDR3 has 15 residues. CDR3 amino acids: CASRDRVGQGSEAFF. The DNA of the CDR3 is TGTGCCAGCAGGGACCGTGTAGGACAGGGGTCTGAAGCTTTCTTT.

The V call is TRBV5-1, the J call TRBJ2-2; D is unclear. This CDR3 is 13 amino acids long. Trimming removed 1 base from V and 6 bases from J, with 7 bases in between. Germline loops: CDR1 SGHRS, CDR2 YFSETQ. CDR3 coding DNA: TGCGCCAGCAGCTTGCTTCGAGCCGGGGAGCTGTTTTTT. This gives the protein CASSLLRAGELFF.

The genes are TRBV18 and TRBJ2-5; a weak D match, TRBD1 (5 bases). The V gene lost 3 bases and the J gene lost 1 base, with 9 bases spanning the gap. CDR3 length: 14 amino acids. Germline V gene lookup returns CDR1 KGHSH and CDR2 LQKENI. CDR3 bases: TGTGCCAGCTCACCCGAGACAGCCCAAGAGACCCAGTACTTC. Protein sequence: CASSPETAQETQYF.

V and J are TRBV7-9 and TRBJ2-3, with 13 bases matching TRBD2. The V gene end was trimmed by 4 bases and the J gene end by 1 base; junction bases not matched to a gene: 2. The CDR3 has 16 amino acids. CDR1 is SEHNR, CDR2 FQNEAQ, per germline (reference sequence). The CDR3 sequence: CASSSGLAGRTDTQYF. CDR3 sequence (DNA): TGTGCCAGCAGCTCGGGACTAGCGGGACGCACAGATACGCAGTATTTT.

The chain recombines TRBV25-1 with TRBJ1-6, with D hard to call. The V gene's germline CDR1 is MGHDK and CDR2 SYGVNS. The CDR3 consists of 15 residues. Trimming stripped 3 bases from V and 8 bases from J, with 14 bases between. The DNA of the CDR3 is TGTGCCAGCAGTGAGGTCCCGGGATGGGATTCACCCCTCCACTTT. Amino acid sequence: CASSEVPGWDSPLHF.

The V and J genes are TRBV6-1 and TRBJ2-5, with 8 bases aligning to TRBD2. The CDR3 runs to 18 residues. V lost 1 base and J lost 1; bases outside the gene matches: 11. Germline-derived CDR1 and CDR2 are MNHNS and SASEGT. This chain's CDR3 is CASSEDPGRVAGQETQYF. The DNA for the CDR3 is TGTGCCAGCAGTGAAGACCCCGGGAGGGTAGCGGGCCAAGAGACCCAGTACTTC.

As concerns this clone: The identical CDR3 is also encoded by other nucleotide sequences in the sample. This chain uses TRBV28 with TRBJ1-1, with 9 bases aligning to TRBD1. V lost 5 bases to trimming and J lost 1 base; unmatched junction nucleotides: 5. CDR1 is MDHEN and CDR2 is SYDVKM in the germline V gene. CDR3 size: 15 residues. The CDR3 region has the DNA TGTGCCAGCAGTCCGCCGGGACAGGGGAACACTGAAGCTTTCTTT. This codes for CASSPPGQGNTEAFF.

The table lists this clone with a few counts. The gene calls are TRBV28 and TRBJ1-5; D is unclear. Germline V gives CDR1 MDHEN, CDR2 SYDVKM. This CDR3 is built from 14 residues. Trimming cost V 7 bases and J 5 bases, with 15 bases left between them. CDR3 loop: CASTMGRDYQPQHF. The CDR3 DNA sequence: TGTGCCAGCACAATGGGGAGGGATTATCAGCCCCAGCATTTT.

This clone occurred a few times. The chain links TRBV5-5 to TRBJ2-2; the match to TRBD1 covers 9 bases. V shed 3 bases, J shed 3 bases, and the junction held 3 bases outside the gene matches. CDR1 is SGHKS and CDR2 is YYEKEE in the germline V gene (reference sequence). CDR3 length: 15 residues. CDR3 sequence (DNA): TGTGCCAGCAGCTGGCGGGACAGGGACACCGGGGAGCTGTTTTTT. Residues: CASSWRDRDTGELFF.

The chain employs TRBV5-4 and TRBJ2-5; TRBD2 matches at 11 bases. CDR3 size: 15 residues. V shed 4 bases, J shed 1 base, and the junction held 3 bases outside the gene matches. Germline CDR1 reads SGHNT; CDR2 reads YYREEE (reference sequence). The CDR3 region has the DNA TGTGCCAGCAGCCAGACTAGCGGGGCCCAAGAGACCCAGTACTTC. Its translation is CASSQTSGAQETQYF.

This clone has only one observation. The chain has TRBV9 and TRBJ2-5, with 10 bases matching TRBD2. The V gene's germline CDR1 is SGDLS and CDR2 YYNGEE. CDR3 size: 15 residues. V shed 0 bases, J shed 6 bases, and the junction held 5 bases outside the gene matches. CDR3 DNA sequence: TGTGCCAGCAGCGTAGGTGCTAGCGGGAGTCAGACCCAGTACTTC. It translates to CASSVGASGSQTQYF.

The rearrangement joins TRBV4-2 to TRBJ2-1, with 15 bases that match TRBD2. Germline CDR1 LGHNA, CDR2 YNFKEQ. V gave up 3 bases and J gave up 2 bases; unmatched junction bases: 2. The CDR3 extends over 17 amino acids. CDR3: CASSQGLAGGPYNEQFF. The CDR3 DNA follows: TGTGCCAGCAGCCAGGGACTAGCGGGAGGACCCTACAATGAGCAGTTCTTC.

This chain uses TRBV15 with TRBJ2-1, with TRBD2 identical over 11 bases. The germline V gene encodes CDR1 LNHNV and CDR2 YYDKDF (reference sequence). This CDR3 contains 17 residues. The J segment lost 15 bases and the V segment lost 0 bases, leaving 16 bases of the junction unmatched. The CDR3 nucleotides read TGTGCCACCAGCAGAGATCACGGACAGGGACTAGCGGAAAGGGCGTTCTTC. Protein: CATSRDHGQGLAERAFF.

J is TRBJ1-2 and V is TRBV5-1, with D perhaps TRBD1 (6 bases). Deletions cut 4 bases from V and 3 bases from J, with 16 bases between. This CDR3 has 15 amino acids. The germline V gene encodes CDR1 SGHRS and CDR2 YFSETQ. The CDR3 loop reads CASSPGGAQDYGYTF. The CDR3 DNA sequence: TGCGCCAGCAGCCCCGGGGGGGCGCAGGACTATGGCTACACCTTC.

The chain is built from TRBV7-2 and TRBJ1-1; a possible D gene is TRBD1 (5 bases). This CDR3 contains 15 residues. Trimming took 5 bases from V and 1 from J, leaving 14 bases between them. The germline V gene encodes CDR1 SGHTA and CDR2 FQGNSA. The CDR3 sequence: CASSETGSWNTEAFF. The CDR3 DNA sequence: TGTGCCAGCAGCGAAACAGGATCTTGGAACACTGAAGCTTTCTTT.

The CDR3, as DNA: TGTGCCAGCAGCTTATCGGGAGACGGGGAGCTGTTTTTT. It yields the protein CASSLSGDGELFF. This rearrangement joins TRBV7-3 to TRBJ2-2, with a weak D call TRBD2 (6 bases). CDR1 is SGHTA and CDR2 is FQGTGA in the germline V gene. The V end lost 2 bases, the J end lost 7 bases, and 8 bases lay between the germline ends. CDR3 size: 13 residues.

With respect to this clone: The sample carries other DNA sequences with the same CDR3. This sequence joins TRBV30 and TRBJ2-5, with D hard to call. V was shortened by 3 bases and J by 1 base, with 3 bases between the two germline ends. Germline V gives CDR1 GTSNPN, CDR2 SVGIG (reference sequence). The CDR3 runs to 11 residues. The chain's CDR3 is CAWSLQETQYF. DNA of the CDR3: TGTGCCTGGAGCCTCCAAGAGACCCAGTACTTC.

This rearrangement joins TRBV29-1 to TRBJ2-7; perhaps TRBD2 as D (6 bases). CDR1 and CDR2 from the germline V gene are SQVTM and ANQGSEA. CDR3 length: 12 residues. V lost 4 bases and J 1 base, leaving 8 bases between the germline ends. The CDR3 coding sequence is TGCAGCGTTGTTGGGACTTCCTACGAGCAGTACTTC. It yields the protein CSVVGTSYEQYF.

The CDR3 DNA is TGCGCCAGCACGGGACTAGCCTACAATGAGCAGTTCTTC. Translation gives CASTGLAYNEQFF. The chain employs TRBV5-1 and TRBJ2-1; 8 bases line up with TRBD2. This CDR3 has 13 residues. V shed 6 bases, J shed 2 bases, and the junction held 1 base outside the gene matches. In germline, CDR1 is SGHRS, CDR2 YFSETQ.

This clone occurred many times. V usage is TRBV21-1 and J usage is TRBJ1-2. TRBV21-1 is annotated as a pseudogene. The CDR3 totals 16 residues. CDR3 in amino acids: CASPPGVVPANYGYTF. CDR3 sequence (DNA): TGTGCCAGCCCTCCCGGGGTAGTCCCAGCCAACTATGGCTACACCTTC.